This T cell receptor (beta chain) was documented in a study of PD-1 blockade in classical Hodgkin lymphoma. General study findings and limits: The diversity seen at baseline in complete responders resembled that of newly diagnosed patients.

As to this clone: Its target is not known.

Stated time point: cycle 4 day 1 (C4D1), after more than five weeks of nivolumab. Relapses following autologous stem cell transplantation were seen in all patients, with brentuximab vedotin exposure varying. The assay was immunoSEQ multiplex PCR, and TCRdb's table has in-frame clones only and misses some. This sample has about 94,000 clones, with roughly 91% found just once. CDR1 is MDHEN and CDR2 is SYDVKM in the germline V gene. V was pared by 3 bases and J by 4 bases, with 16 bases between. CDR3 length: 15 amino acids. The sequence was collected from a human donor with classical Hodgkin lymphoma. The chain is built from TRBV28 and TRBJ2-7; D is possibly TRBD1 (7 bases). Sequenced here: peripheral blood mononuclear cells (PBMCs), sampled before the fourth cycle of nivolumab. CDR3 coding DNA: TGTGCCAGCAGTTTGCCCTACAGGGGAGGTTACGAGCAGTACTTC. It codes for CASSLPYRGGYEQYF. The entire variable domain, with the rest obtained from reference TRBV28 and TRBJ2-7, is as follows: DVKVTQSSRYLVKRTGEKVFLECVQDMDHENMFWYRQDPGLGLRLIYFSYDVKMKEKGDIPEGYSVSREKKERFSLILESASTNQTSMYLCASSLPYRGGYEQYFGPGTRLTVT.